One and the same sample provided the 27 T cell receptor beta chains below, sequenced in a study of T cells after yellow fever vaccination. MiXCR was run by TCRdb on the 5' RACE reads, yielding one entry per CDR3 protein. Of roughly 150,000 distinct CDR3 sequences in the sample, 6.6% are singletons; the top ten hold approximately 0.59%. The sample in question was CD4+ T cells sorted from PBMCs, obtained 10 days after the yellow fever booster vaccination. The source of these receptors is a young man who received the YFV17D yellow fever vaccine.

This clonotype was recorded many times. The J gene is TRBJ2-3, the V gene TRBV24-1; TRBD2 aligns across 13 bases. Germline CDR1 is KGHDR and CDR2 is SFDVKD. The ends lost 6 bases at V and 4 bases at J; junction bases unmatched: 6. The CDR3 runs to 16 residues. Written as DNA, the CDR3 is TGTGCCACCAGTAGTACTAGCGGGAGGGCCGCAGATACGCAGTATTTT. It codes for CATSSTSGRAADTQYF.

Worth noting for this clonotype: Just one base apart from a much larger clone, this may be a read error. This chain connects TRBV5-1 to TRBJ1-1, with 7 positions matching TRBD1. This CDR3 is built from 14 residues. With 7 bases clipped from V and 4 bases from J, the junction kept 10 bases outside the gene matches. The germline gives CDR1 SGHRS, CDR2 YFSETQ. The CDR3 DNA sequence: TGCGCCAGCGGCTCTTCGACAGGGCGCACTGAAGCTTTCTTT. It codes for CASGSSTGRTEAFF.

This clonotype was seen ten or more times. V gene TRBV5-5 combines with J gene TRBJ2-2; 11 bases align to TRBD2. Trimming removed 1 base from V and 3 bases from J; junction bases left unmatched: 2. Germline V gene data show CDR1 as SGHKS and CDR2 as YYEKEE (reference sequence). The CDR3 contains 16 residues. This CDR3 is CASSLLAGGDTGELFF. Here the CDR3 DNA reads TGTGCCAGCAGCTTGCTAGCGGGAGGCGACACCGGGGAGCTGTTTTTT.

This clonotype was seen many times. The V gene is TRBV7-8, the J gene TRBJ1-5, with D possibly TRBD1 on 5 matching bases. The CDR3 sequence is 16 residues long. From germline, CDR1 is SGHVS and CDR2 FQNEAQ. V gave up 1 base and J gave up 3 bases, with 13 bases separating them. CDR3 DNA: TGTGCCAGCAGCTTAGAGGGGACTGCCTTCAATCAGCCCCAGCATTTT. This translates into CASSLEGTAFNQPQHF.

This clonotype was detected a few times. CDR3 in amino acids: CAWTGGGTDTQYF. CDR3 in DNA: TGTGCCTGGACCGGAGGGGGAACAGATACGCAGTATTTT. The chain is built from TRBV30 and TRBJ2-3; D tentatively fits TRBD1 or TRBD2 (6 bases each). The V gene lost 4 bases and the J gene lost 3 bases, with 11 bases spanning the gap. This CDR3 spans 13 amino acids. The germline gives CDR1 GTSNPN, CDR2 SVGIG (reference sequence). Looking up the rest from reference TRBV30 and TRBJ2-3 gives the full variable domain: SQTIHQWPATLVQPVGSPLSLECTVEGTSNPNLYWYRQAAGRGLQLLFYSVGIGQISSEVPQNLSASRPQDRQFILSSKKLLLSDSGFYLCAWTGGGTDTQYFGPGTRLTVL.

In this sample, this clonotype turned up many times. J is TRBJ2-3 and V is TRBV5-1, with 7 bases matching TRBD1. The CDR3 covers 16 residues. Trimming cost V 4 bases and J 2 bases; bases outside gene matches: 10. CDR1 is SGHRS and CDR2 is YFSETQ in the germline V gene. The CDR3 sequence: CASSLNGQASTDTQYF. DNA for the CDR3: TGCGCCAGCAGCCTCAACGGACAGGCCTCCACAGATACGCAGTATTTT.

The chain recombines TRBV5-4 with TRBJ2-5; 8 positions agree with TRBD2. V lost 9 bases to trimming and J lost 4 bases; unmatched junction nucleotides: 20. CDR1 and CDR2 from the germline V gene are SGHNT and YYREEE (reference sequence). The CDR3 sequence is 17 residues long. CDR3 sequence reads: CANSTGARAGGGETQYF. CDR3 DNA: TGTGCCAACAGTACGGGGGCGCGTGCGGGGGGCGGAGAGACCCAGTACTTC. The whole variable domain, filled in from reference TRBV5-4 and TRBJ2-5, reads ETGVTQSPTHLIKTRGQQVTLRCSSQSGHNTVSWYQQALGQGPQFIFQYYREEENGRGNFPPRFSGLQFPNYSSELNVNALELDDSALYLCANSTGARAGGGETQYFGPGTRLLVL.

This clonotype showed up many times. V and J are TRBV15 and TRBJ2-2, with D perhaps TRBD1 or TRBD2 (5 bases each). The germline V gene has CDR1 LNHNV and CDR2 YYDKDF (reference sequence). CDR3 size: 13 residues. V gave up 5 bases and J gave up 8 bases, with 12 bases separating them. The DNA of the CDR3 is TGTGCCACCAGCTTGGGGGTCAGAGGGGAGCTGTTTTTT. Protein product: CATSLGVRGELFF.

In its sample, this clonotype was seen many times. V is TRBV10-3 and J is TRBJ2-2, with D uncertain. Looked up from germline, CDR1 is ENHRY and CDR2 is SYGVKD. This CDR3 has 13 amino acids. Trimming removed 4 bases from V and 8 bases from J, with 11 bases in between. The CDR3 loop reads CAISVAREGELFF. Written as DNA, the CDR3 is TGTGCCATCAGTGTGGCGAGAGAAGGGGAGCTGTTTTTT.

Notes on this clonotype: This may be a read error, as it is one base from a much larger clone. The chain links TRBV27 to TRBJ1-5; D call uncertain. CDR3 size: 16 residues. Germline CDR1 MNHEY, CDR2 SMNVEV (reference sequence). CDR3 bases: TGTGCCAGCAGTTTACTGGCCATAGGAGGCAAGCAGCCCCAGCATTTT. Amino acid sequence: CASSLLAIGGKQPQHF.

Many counts were recorded for this clonotype. The genes are TRBV5-1 and TRBJ2-7; no clear D. The CDR3 contains 15 residues. With 3 bases removed from V and 4 bases from J, the gap between germline ends came to 17 bases. Germline V lookup: CDR1 SGHRS, CDR2 YFSETQ. CDR3: CASSSPGSKSYEQYF. DNA of the CDR3: TGCGCCAGCAGCTCCCCCGGGTCAAAGTCTTACGAGCAGTACTTC.

This clonotype has ten or more counts. This rearrangement joins TRBV7-2 to TRBJ2-7; D is ambiguous. Germline loops: CDR1 SGHTA, CDR2 FQGNSA. The V and J ends lost 5 bases and 7 bases respectively, with 12 bases between them. CDR3 length: 12 residues. The CDR3: CASSLSWGEQYF. The DNA for the CDR3 is TGTGCCAGCAGCCTCTCGTGGGGAGAGCAGTACTTC.

The chain links TRBV7-7 to TRBJ2-3, with D possibly called TRBD1 or TRBD2 (5 bases each). This CDR3 is 14 amino acids long. The V gene's germline CDR1 is SSHAT and CDR2 FNYEAQ (reference sequence). The germline V and J ends were trimmed by 2 bases and 6 bases, with 12 bases remaining between them. The CDR3 DNA follows: TGTGCCAGCAGCTTAACAGGCTGGGGGGATACGCAGTATTTT. It codes for CASSLTGWGDTQYF.

This clonotype has just a few counts. This rearrangement joins TRBV6-5 to TRBJ2-1; 10 bases fit TRBD2. J was trimmed by 9 bases and V by 2 bases; bases with no gene match: 13. The CDR3 loop spans 17 amino acids. From germline, CDR1 is MNHEY and CDR2 SVGAGI. CDR3 sequence: CASSYRSGPSGSSEQFF. The CDR3 region has the DNA TGTGCCAGCAGTTACAGATCCGGGCCTAGCGGGAGCAGTGAGCAGTTCTTC.

This clonotype was recorded many times. The chain links TRBV11-2 to TRBJ2-5; 11 bases map to TRBD2. Germline lookup yields CDR1 SGHAT and CDR2 FQNNGV. The CDR3 consists of 16 residues. V lost 4 bases, J lost 3 bases, and 7 bases stayed unmatched. The CDR3 nucleotides read TGTGCCAGCAGCTCCCTCTCGGGACTAGCGGAAGAGACCCAGTACTTC. As protein: CASSSLSGLAEETQYF.

This clonotype was counted at least ten times. The CDR3 loop reads CSASGGGAGALGSYEQYF. The CDR3 bases are TGCAGTGCTAGTGGGGGGGGAGCGGGAGCCTTAGGCTCCTACGAGCAGTACTTC. The chain recombines TRBV20-1 with TRBJ2-7; 8 bases agree with TRBD2. The germline CDR1 and CDR2 sequences are DFQATT and SNEGSKA (reference sequence). V was clipped by 3 bases and J by 0 bases; unmatched bases: 16. CDR3 length: 18 amino acids.

At least ten counts were recorded for this clonotype. The rearrangement links TRBV20-1 to TRBJ2-7; 13 bases are shared with TRBD2. Germline-derived CDR1 and CDR2 are DFQATT and SNEGSKA (reference sequence). The V segment lost 7 bases and the J segment 5 bases; nucleotides outside the gene matches: 11. The CDR3 is made up of 15 amino acids. The CDR3 reads CSGVPGTSGTDEQYF. DNA for the CDR3: TGCAGTGGGGTACCAGGGACTAGCGGGACCGACGAGCAGTACTTC.

This clonotype was counted at least ten times. The rearrangement uses TRBV5-1 and TRBJ2-7; D may be TRBD2 (6 bases). The germline V and J ends were trimmed by 3 bases and 3 bases, with 16 bases remaining between them. The CDR3 is 15 residues long. Germline V gene data show CDR1 as SGHRS and CDR2 as YFSETQ. The CDR3 loop is CASSSGTRPGYEQYF. The CDR3 bases are TGCGCCAGCAGCTCCGGGACTCGGCCCGGCTACGAGCAGTACTTC. The full variable domain, its missing parts supplied by reference TRBV5-1 and TRBJ2-7, is KAGVTQTPRYLIKTRGQQVTLSCSPISGHRSVSWYQQTPGQGLQFLFEYFSETQRNKGNFPGRFSGRQFSNSRSEMNVSTLELGDSALYLCASSSGTRPGYEQYFGPGTRLTVT.

This clonotype was recorded at least ten times. V gene TRBV5-1 combines with J gene TRBJ2-7; weak D call: TRBD2 (5 bases). Trimming took off 0 bases at V and 5 bases at J, with 12 bases between the two ends. The germline V gene has CDR1 SGHRS and CDR2 YFSETQ. The CDR3 covers 14 residues. The CDR3 sequence: CASSLVPGLNEQYF. CDR3 DNA sequence: TGCGCCAGCAGCTTGGTCCCGGGGTTGAACGAGCAGTACTTC.

At least ten counts were recorded for this clonotype. J is TRBJ1-4 and V is TRBV20-1; D might be TRBD1 (5 bases). Trimming removed 4 bases from V and 8 bases from J, with 11 bases in between. Looked up from germline, CDR1 is DFQATT and CDR2 is SNEGSKA (reference sequence). CDR3 size: 12 residues. CDR3 sequence reads: CSANEGREKLFF. The CDR3 region has the DNA TGCAGTGCTAACGAGGGGAGGGAAAAACTGTTTTTT.

This clonotype was observed at least ten times. V and J are TRBV20-1 and TRBJ2-3, with 10 nucleotides matching TRBD2. Unmatched junction bases numbered 6, after V lost 0 bases and J lost 3 bases. Germline loops: CDR1 DFQATT, CDR2 SNEGSKA (reference sequence). The CDR3 has 16 residues. CDR3 nucleotides: TGCAGTGCTAGAGACCTAGCGGGAGAAGTGACAGATACGCAGTATTTT. Its translation is CSARDLAGEVTDTQYF.

This clonotype was seen ten or more times. DNA of the CDR3: TGCGCCAGCAGCTCCGGGACAGGGCATGAAAAACTGTTTTTT. Residues: CASSSGTGHEKLFF. The gene calls are TRBV5-1 and TRBJ1-4; 9 bases agree with TRBD1. J lost 6 bases, V lost 3 bases, and 3 bases had no gene match. The CDR3 length is 14 residues. CDR1 is SGHRS and CDR2 is YFSETQ in the germline V gene. Drawing the rest from reference TRBV5-1 and TRBJ1-4, the complete variable domain is KAGVTQTPRYLIKTRGQQVTLSCSPISGHRSVSWYQQTPGQGLQFLFEYFSETQRNKGNFPGRFSGRQFSNSRSEMNVSTLELGDSALYLCASSSGTGHEKLFFGSGTQLSVL.

This clonotype was observed at least ten times. The J gene is TRBJ2-1, the V gene TRBV9; the D gene is possibly TRBD2 (6 bases). The CDR3 has 12 amino acids. Germline V lookup: CDR1 SGDLS, CDR2 YYNGEE. V was clipped by 4 bases and J by 7 bases, with 9 bases between them. The CDR3 coding sequence is TGTGCCAGCAGCCCGGGGGTTAATGAGCAGTTCTTC. Translated: CASSPGVNEQFF.

The chain joins TRBV10-3 to TRBJ1-6; possible D gene TRBD1, 5 bases. The CDR3 runs to 17 residues. V was trimmed by 0 bases and J by 0 bases, leaving 9 bases between them. The V gene's germline CDR1 is ENHRY and CDR2 SYGVKD. CDR3 sequence reads: CAISESGPSSYNSPLHF. CDR3 DNA: TGTGCCATCAGTGAGTCGGGACCGAGCTCCTATAATTCACCCCTCCACTTT.

This rearrangement joins TRBV11-2 to TRBJ2-1, with TRBD2 identical over 9 bases. The ends lost 2 bases at V and 9 bases at J; junction bases unmatched: 11. Germline loops: CDR1 SGHAT, CDR2 FQNNGV. The CDR3 is 16 amino acids. CDR3 sequence (DNA): TGTGCCAGCAGCTTAAGGCGGGAGGGCCCCTGGGGTGAGCAGTTCTTC. Protein product: CASSLRREGPWGEQFF.

V usage is TRBV5-1 and J usage is TRBJ2-6, with D possibly being TRBD1 (5 bases). V shed 9 bases and J shed 0 bases, with 13 bases lying between them. The germline V gene encodes CDR1 SGHRS and CDR2 YFSETQ. The CDR3 totals 15 residues. The CDR3 DNA reads as TGCGCCACCCAGGACACCTCCTCTGGGGCCAACGTCCTGACTTTC. Encoded protein: CATQDTSSGANVLTF.

The sample holds many counts of this clonotype. The chain carries TRBV6-2 or TRBV6-3 and TRBJ1-1, with D tentatively TRBD1 (5 bases). CDR1 MNHEY and CDR2 SVGEGT come from the germline V gene. Trimming removed 6 bases at V and 3 bases at J, with 14 bases between. The CDR3 is made up of 14 amino acids. The CDR3 region is CASRLGALDTEAFF. CDR3 DNA: TGTGCCAGCAGACTAGGGGCGCTGGACACTGAAGCTTTCTTT.